The rows below give T cell receptor beta chains drawn from one sample of a study of shared clonotypes between healthy human individuals. Libraries were prepared by immunoSEQ multiplex PCR; TCRdb keeps only in-frame clonotypes and omits some of them. This table holds approximately 700,000 clones, around 78% found once. Source material: memory CD4+ T cells sorted from blood. The receptors shown here come from a woman aged 30 to 39 in good health. CDR3s include the opening cysteine and the closing phenylalanine or tryptophan. A D gene is named only where the DNA matches it firmly. Expanded clones get a size class; other rows say once, few or many, or leave the size out.

abundance,j_gene,v_gene,d_gene,CDR3nt,CDR3aa
NA,TRBJ1-2,TRBV28,TRBD1,TGTGCCAGCAGTTTACCGGGGACAGGCGGCTATGGCTACACCTTC,CASSLPGTGGYGYTF
few,TRBJ2-1,TRBV11-1,TRBD1,TGTGCCAGCAGCTTAGTGACAGGGGCCTACAATGAGCAGTTCTTC,CASSLVTGAYNEQFF
NA,TRBJ1-2,TRBV25-1,TRBD1,TGTGCCAGCAGTGAATATAGGACAGGGGCGGGTGGCTACACCTTC,CASSEYRTGAGGYTF
few,TRBJ2-1,TRBV29-1,NA,TGCAGCGTTGAGATAGCTAGTGATGAGCAGTTCTTC,CSVEIASDEQFF
few,TRBJ2-5,TRBV5-4,NA,TGTGCCAGCAGCTGGTACAGGGACGAGGAGACCCAGTACTTC,CASSWYRDEETQYF
NA,TRBJ1-2,TRBV19,NA,TGTGCCAGTAGTACGCAGGTCTCTAACTATGGCTACACCTTC,CASSTQVSNYGYTF
NA,TRBJ2-2,TRBV6-6,NA,TGTGCCAGCAGTTACTCGTCTGGGTTTGCCGGGGAGCTGTTTTTT,CASSYSSGFAGELFF
NA,TRBJ2-2,TRBV19,TRBD2,TGTGCCAGTAGTATGGTTAGCGGGAGCTCCCCCGGGGAGCTGTTTTTT,CASSMVSGSSPGELFF
NA,TRBJ2-7,TRBV28,TRBD2,TGTGCCAGCCGAGGGTTAGGGCTAGCGGGAGACGGGAGCTCCTACGAGCAGTACTTC,CASRGLGLAGDGSSYEQYF
NA,TRBJ1-5,TRBV18,NA,TGTGCCAGCTCGCGACTTCCTGAACAGGGCAGCAATCAGCCCCAGCATTTT,CASSRLPEQGSNQPQHF
once,TRBJ1-6,TRBV5-4,NA,TGTGCCAGCAGCTTTTGGGAGTCACCCCTCCACTTT,CASSFWESPLHF
NA,TRBJ2-1,TRBV27,TRBD2,TGTGCCAGCAGAAAACCGGGACTAGCGGGAGGGCGAGAGCAGTTCTTC,CASRKPGLAGGREQFF